Ten or more counts support the clone carrying this TCR beta chain. Its antigen is unknown. Cryopreserved PBMCs were the source of around 1.8 micrograms of genomic DNA, which went to TCR beta libraries. The data stem from a study of cytotoxic CD8 clonotypes in ibrutinib-treated CLL. Trimming cost V 4 bases and J 10 bases; bases outside gene matches: 7. Per the germline V gene, CDR1 is MNHNS and CDR2 is SASEGT. The CDR3 extends over 15 amino acids. Here immunoSEQ multiplex PCR was the method, and the copy in TCRdb shows in-frame clones only, minus some. The table lists hundreds of thousands of clones, more than 75% of them singletons. General study results and limits: Baseline values of clonality outstripped age-matched healthy donors and followed circulating CD8+ T-cell counts. Public clonotypes, rarely seen, contracted or held steady on treatment.

The chain recombines TRBV6-1 with TRBJ1-6; 10 nucleotides agree with TRBD1. The TCR was taken from a human donor with chronic lymphocytic leukemia. Here the sequenced sample was PBMCs, taken after 12 months of ibrutinib treatment. As DNA, the CDR3 is TGTGCCAGCAGTGCCACCGGGACAGGGGAGTCACCCCTCCACTTT. Translating gives CASSATGTGESPLHF.